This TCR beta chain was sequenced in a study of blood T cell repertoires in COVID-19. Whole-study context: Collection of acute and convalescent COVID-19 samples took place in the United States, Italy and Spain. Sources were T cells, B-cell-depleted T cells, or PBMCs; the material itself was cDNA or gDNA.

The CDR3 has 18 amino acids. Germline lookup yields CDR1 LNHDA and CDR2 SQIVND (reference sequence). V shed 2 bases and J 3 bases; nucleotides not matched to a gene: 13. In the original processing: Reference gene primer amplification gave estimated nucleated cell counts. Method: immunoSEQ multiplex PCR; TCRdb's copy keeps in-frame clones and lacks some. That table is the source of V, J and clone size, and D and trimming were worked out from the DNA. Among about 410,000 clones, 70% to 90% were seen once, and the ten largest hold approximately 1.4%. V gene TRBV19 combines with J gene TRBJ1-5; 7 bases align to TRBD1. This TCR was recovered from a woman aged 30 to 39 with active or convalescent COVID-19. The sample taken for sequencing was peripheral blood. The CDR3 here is CASSIFLGQAKNNQPQHF. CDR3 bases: TGTGCCAGTAGTATATTCCTCGGACAGGCTAAAAACAATCAGCCCCAGCATTTT. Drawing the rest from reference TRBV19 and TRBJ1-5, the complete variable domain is DGGITQSPKYLFRKEGQNVTLSCEQNLNHDAMYWYRQDPGQGLRLIYYSQIVNDFQKGDIAEGYSVSREKKESFPLTVTSAQKNPTAFYLCASSIFLGQAKNNQPQHFGDGTRLSIL.